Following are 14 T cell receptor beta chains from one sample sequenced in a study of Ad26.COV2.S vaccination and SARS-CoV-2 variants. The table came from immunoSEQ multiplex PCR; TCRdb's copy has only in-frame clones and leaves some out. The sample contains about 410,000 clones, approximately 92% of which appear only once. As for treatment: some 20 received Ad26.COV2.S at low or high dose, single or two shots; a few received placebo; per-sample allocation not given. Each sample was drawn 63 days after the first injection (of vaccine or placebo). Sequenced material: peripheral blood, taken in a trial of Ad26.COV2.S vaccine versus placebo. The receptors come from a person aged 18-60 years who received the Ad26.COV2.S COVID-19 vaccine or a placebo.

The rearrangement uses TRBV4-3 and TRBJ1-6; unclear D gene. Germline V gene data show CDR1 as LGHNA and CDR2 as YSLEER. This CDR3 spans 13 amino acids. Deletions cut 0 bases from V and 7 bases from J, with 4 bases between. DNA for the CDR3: TGCGCCAGCAGCCAAGATCCGAATTCACCCCTCCACTTT. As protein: CASSQDPNSPLHF.

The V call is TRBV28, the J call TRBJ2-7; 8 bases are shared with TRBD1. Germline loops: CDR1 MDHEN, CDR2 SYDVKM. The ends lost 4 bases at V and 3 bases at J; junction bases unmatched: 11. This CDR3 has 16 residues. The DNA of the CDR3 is TGTGCCAGCAGTTCCCGGCCCGGACAGGGACTCTACGAGCAGTACTTC. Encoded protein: CASSSRPGQGLYEQYF.

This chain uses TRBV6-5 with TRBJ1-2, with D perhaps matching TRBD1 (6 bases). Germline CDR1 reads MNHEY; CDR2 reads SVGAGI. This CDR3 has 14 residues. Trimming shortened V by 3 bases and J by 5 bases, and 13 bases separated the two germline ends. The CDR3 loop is CASSYGTGWYGYTF. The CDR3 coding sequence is TGTGCCAGCAGTTATGGAACAGGGTGGTATGGCTACACCTTC.

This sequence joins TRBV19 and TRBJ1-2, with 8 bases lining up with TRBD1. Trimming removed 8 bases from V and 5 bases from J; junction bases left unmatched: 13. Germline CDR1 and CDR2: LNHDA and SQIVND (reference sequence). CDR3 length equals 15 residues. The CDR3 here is CASLGQGAGNYGYTF. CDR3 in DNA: TGTGCCAGTTTGGGCCAGGGGGCTGGCAATTATGGCTACACCTTC.

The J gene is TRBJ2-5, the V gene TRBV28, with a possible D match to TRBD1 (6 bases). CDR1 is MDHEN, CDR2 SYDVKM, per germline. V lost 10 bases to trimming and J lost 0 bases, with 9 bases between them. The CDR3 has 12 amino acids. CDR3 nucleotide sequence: TGTGCCATTACAGGGTACCAAGAGACCCAGTACTTC. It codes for CAITGYQETQYF.

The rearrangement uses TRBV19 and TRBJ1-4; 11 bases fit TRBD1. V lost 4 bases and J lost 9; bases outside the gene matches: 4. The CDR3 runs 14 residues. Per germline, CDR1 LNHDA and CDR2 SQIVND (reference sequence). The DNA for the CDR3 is TGTGCCAGTAGTACCGGGACAGGGGGGAAAAAACTGTTTTTT. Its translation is CASSTGTGGKKLFF.

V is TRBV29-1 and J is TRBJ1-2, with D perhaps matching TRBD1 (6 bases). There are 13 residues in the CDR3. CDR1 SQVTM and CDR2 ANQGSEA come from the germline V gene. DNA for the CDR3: TGCGGGGGCCGGTCCGACTATAACTATGGCTACACCTTC. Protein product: CGGRSDYNYGYTF.

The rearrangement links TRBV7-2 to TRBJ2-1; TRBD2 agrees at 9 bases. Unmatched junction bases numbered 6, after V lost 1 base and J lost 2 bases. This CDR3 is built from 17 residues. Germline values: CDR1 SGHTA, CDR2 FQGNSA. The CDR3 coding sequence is TGTGCCAGCAGCTTAGTATATGGCGGGGGGGCCTACAATGAGCAGTTCTTC. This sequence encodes CASSLVYGGGAYNEQFF.

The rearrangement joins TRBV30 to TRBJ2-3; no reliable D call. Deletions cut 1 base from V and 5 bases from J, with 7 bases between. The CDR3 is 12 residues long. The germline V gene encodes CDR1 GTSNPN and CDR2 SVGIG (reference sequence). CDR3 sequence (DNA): TGTGCCTGGAGTGATTTAGGAGATACGCAGTATTTT. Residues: CAWSDLGDTQYF.

The CDR3 DNA is TGTGCCAGCAGTGAACTTTGGACAGGCTACTATGGCTACACCTTC. It is translated as CASSELWTGYYGYTF. V usage is TRBV6-1 and J usage is TRBJ1-2, with 7 bases matching TRBD1. The CDR3 is made up of 15 amino acids. The germline V gene encodes CDR1 MNHNS and CDR2 SASEGT. J lost 3 bases, V lost 2 bases, and 6 bases had no gene match.

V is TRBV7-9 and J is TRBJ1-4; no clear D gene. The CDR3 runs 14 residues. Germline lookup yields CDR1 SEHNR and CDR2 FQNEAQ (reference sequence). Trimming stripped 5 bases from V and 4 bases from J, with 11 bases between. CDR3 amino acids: CASSLGVFNEKLFF. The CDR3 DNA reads TGTGCCAGCAGCCTTGGGGTATTTAATGAAAAACTGTTTTTT.

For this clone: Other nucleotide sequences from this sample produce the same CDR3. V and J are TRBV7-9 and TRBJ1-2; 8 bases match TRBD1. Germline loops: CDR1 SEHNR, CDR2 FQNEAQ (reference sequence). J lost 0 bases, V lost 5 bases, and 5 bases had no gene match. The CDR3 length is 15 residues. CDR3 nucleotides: TGTGCCAGCAGCCCCGGACAGGGACCTAACTATGGCTACACCTTC. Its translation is CASSPGQGPNYGYTF.

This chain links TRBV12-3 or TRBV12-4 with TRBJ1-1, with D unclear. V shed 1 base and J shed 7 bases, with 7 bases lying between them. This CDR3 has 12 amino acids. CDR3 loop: CASSLGRIEAFF. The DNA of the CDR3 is TGTGCCAGCAGTTTAGGGCGGATTGAAGCTTTCTTT.

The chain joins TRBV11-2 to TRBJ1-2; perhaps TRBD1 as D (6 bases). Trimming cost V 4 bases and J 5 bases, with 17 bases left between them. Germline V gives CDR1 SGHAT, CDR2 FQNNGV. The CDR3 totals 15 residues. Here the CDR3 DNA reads TGTGCCAGCAGCTCCCCGACAGGCCCGATTTATGGCTACACCTTC. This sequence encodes CASSSPTGPIYGYTF.